The rows below give T cell receptor beta chains drawn from one sample of a study of siplizumab effects on memory and regulatory T cells. TCRdb's copy holds only in-frame clones and misses some; the assay was immunoSEQ multiplex PCR. The sample comprises more than 85,000 clones, approximately 90% of which are singletons, and about 1.1% rests with the top ten. The source material was CD4+ T cells sorted from blood. These receptors all stem from a human donor in good health. Each CDR3 is given with its conserved first and last residue. The D gene is left open where the match is weak. Expanded clones get a size class; other rows say once, few or many, or leave the size out.

d_call: NA
v_call: TRBV7-9
clone_size: NA
j_call: TRBJ2-1
cdr3_aa: CASSLAVIQRVYNEQFF
cdr3_nt: TGTGCCAGCAGCTTAGCAGTTATCCAGCGGGTTTACAATGAGCAGTTCTTC

d_call: TRBD1
v_call: TRBV4-1
clone_size: NA
j_call: TRBJ2-2
cdr3_aa: CASSQGTGHTGELFF
cdr3_nt: TGCGCCAGCAGCCAAGGGACAGGGCACACCGGGGAGCTGTTTTTT

d_call: NA
v_call: TRBV29-1
clone_size: NA
j_call: TRBJ2-5
cdr3_aa: CSGGPTVGETQYF
cdr3_nt: TGCAGCGGAGGGCCCACAGTTGGGGAGACCCAGTACTTC

d_call: NA
v_call: TRBV7-9
clone_size: NA
j_call: TRBJ2-5
cdr3_aa: CASSEGLEEETQYF
cdr3_nt: TGTGCCAGCAGCGAGGGACTTGAGGAGGAGACCCAGTACTTC

d_call: NA
v_call: TRBV28
clone_size: NA
j_call: TRBJ1-1
cdr3_aa: CASSFQGPEAFF
cdr3_nt: TGTGCCAGCAGTTTCCAGGGACCTGAAGCTTTCTTT

d_call: NA
v_call: TRBV5-1
clone_size: NA
j_call: TRBJ1-2
cdr3_aa: CASSLDGGARGYTF
cdr3_nt: TGCGCCAGCAGTCTGGATGGGGGGGCGAGAGGCTACACCTTC

d_call: TRBD1
v_call: TRBV11-2
clone_size: NA
j_call: TRBJ2-7
cdr3_aa: CASSLAGQGSPLREQYF
cdr3_nt: TGTGCCAGCAGCTTAGCGGGACAGGGGAGCCCCCTGCGCGAGCAGTACTTC

d_call: NA
v_call: TRBV11-3
clone_size: once
j_call: TRBJ2-5
cdr3_aa: CASSLTGHIQETQYF
cdr3_nt: TGTGCCAGCAGCTTAACGGGACACATACAAGAGACCCAGTACTTC

d_call: NA
v_call: TRBV2
clone_size: NA
j_call: TRBJ2-2
cdr3_aa: CATSDRVTGELFF
cdr3_nt: TGTGCCACCTCTGACCGTGTTACCGGGGAGCTGTTTTTT

d_call: NA
v_call: TRBV28
clone_size: NA
j_call: TRBJ2-7
cdr3_aa: CASNSEAFPLYEQYF
cdr3_nt: TGTGCCAGCAATTCAGAGGCTTTTCCCCTCTACGAGCAGTACTTC

d_call: NA
v_call: TRBV6-6
clone_size: NA
j_call: TRBJ2-7
cdr3_aa: CASSSDLISYEQYF
cdr3_nt: TGTGCCAGCAGCTCGGACTTAATCTCCTACGAGCAGTACTTC

d_call: NA
v_call: TRBV7-2
clone_size: NA
j_call: TRBJ1-2
cdr3_aa: CASSSTGSYGYTF
cdr3_nt: TGTGCCAGCAGCTCTACTGGGAGCTATGGCTACACCTTC

d_call: NA
v_call: TRBV25-1
clone_size: few
j_call: TRBJ2-6
cdr3_aa: CASSDWSSGANVLTF
cdr3_nt: TGTGCCAGCAGTGATTGGAGCTCTGGGGCCAACGTCCTGACTTTC

d_call: NA
v_call: TRBV4-1
clone_size: NA
j_call: TRBJ1-6
cdr3_aa: CASSPKTDTNNSPLHF
cdr3_nt: TGCGCCAGCAGCCCGAAGACAGATACCAATAATTCACCCCTCCACTTT

d_call: NA
v_call: TRBV4-2
clone_size: NA
j_call: TRBJ1-4
cdr3_aa: CASSHPGRDEKLFF
cdr3_nt: TGTGCCAGCAGCCATCCAGGGAGAGATGAAAAACTGTTTTTT

d_call: NA
v_call: TRBV29-1
clone_size: NA
j_call: TRBJ1-2
cdr3_aa: CSVVVAAYGYTF
cdr3_nt: TGCAGCGTTGTTGTGGCAGCGTATGGCTACACCTTC

d_call: NA
v_call: TRBV5-8
clone_size: NA
j_call: TRBJ2-3
cdr3_aa: CASDRADTQYF
cdr3_nt: TGTGCCAGCGATCGGGCAGATACGCAGTATTTT

d_call: NA
v_call: TRBV12-5
clone_size: NA
j_call: TRBJ1-1
cdr3_aa: CASGLWDQTDFEAFF
cdr3_nt: TGTGCTAGTGGTTTGTGGGATCAGACAGATTTTGAAGCTTTCTTT

d_call: NA
v_call: TRBV10-3
clone_size: once
j_call: TRBJ2-3
cdr3_aa: CAGGGPDTQYF
cdr3_nt: TGTGCCGGAGGAGGCCCAGATACGCAGTATTTT

d_call: NA
v_call: TRBV7-8
clone_size: NA
j_call: TRBJ2-4
cdr3_aa: CASSLKWEGAKNIQYF
cdr3_nt: TGTGCCAGCAGCTTAAAATGGGAGGGGGCAAAAAACATTCAGTACTTC

d_call: NA
v_call: TRBV5-1
clone_size: NA
j_call: TRBJ2-7
cdr3_aa: CASSLVSGGAFYEQYF
cdr3_nt: TGCGCCAGCAGCCTGGTGAGTGGCGGGGCCTTCTACGAGCAGTACTTC

d_call: TRBD1
v_call: TRBV19
clone_size: NA
j_call: TRBJ1-1
cdr3_aa: CASTFRATGGLYTEAFF
cdr3_nt: TGTGCCAGTACCTTCCGGGCCACAGGGGGTTTGTACACTGAAGCTTTCTTT

d_call: NA
v_call: TRBV28
clone_size: NA
j_call: TRBJ2-7
cdr3_aa: CASRDVVQQYF
cdr3_nt: TGTGCCAGCCGAGACGTAGTCCAGCAGTACTTC

d_call: NA
v_call: TRBV6-5
clone_size: NA
j_call: TRBJ1-1
cdr3_aa: CASGTDRNTEAFF
cdr3_nt: TGTGCCAGCGGAACCGACAGGAACACTGAAGCTTTCTTT

d_call: TRBD1
v_call: TRBV30
clone_size: NA
j_call: TRBJ1-4
cdr3_aa: CAWGPRGQGEKLFF
cdr3_nt: TGTGCCTGGGGGCCCCGGGGACAGGGAGAAAAACTGTTTTTT

d_call: NA
v_call: TRBV10-3
clone_size: NA
j_call: TRBJ2-7
cdr3_aa: CAISDQVDYEQYF
cdr3_nt: TGTGCCATCAGTGATCAGGTTGACTACGAGCAGTACTTC

d_call: NA
v_call: TRBV6-4
clone_size: NA
j_call: TRBJ1-5
cdr3_aa: CASRQVSRTGLGNQPQHF
cdr3_nt: TGTGCCAGCAGGCAAGTAAGTCGGACCGGGTTGGGCAATCAGCCCCAGCATTTT

d_call: NA
v_call: TRBV27
clone_size: NA
j_call: TRBJ2-3
cdr3_aa: CASTQSPAGTDTQYF
cdr3_nt: TGTGCCAGCACTCAAAGCCCTGCTGGCACAGATACGCAGTATTTT

d_call: NA
v_call: TRBV13
clone_size: NA
j_call: TRBJ2-2
cdr3_aa: CASSSDPNTGELFF
cdr3_nt: TGTGCCAGCAGCTCGGACCCGAACACCGGGGAGCTGTTTTTT

d_call: TRBD2
v_call: TRBV5-4
clone_size: NA
j_call: TRBJ2-7
cdr3_aa: CASSLGGTSGYYEQYF
cdr3_nt: TGTGCCAGCAGCTTGGGTGGGACTAGCGGATACTACGAGCAGTACTTC

d_call: NA
v_call: TRBV6-5
clone_size: NA
j_call: TRBJ2-1
cdr3_aa: CASSLGGSQFF
cdr3_nt: TGTGCCAGCAGTTTAGGGGGATCTCAGTTCTTC

d_call: TRBD1
v_call: TRBV6-5
clone_size: NA
j_call: TRBJ2-5
cdr3_aa: CASSRTGGRETQYF
cdr3_nt: TGTGCCAGCAGTCGGACAGGGGGCAGGGAGACCCAGTACTTC

d_call: NA
v_call: TRBV19
clone_size: NA
j_call: TRBJ1-5
cdr3_aa: CASSIGGKNQPQHF
cdr3_nt: TGTGCCAGTAGTATCGGAGGGAAAAATCAGCCCCAGCATTTT

d_call: TRBD1
v_call: TRBV4-1
clone_size: NA
j_call: TRBJ2-5
cdr3_aa: CASSQRTTGGMETQYF
cdr3_nt: TGCGCCAGCAGCCAACGAACGACAGGGGGCATGGAGACCCAGTACTTC

d_call: TRBD1
v_call: TRBV19
clone_size: NA
j_call: TRBJ2-1
cdr3_aa: CASTGGWYNEQFF
cdr3_nt: TGTGCCAGTACAGGGGGTTGGTACAATGAGCAGTTCTTC

d_call: TRBD1
v_call: TRBV5-1
clone_size: NA
j_call: TRBJ1-2
cdr3_aa: CASSYAGTGLNYGYTF
cdr3_nt: TGCGCCAGCAGCTATGCCGGGACAGGGTTAAACTATGGCTACACCTTC

d_call: NA
v_call: TRBV19
clone_size: NA
j_call: TRBJ2-1
cdr3_aa: CASNDFSYNEQFF
cdr3_nt: TGTGCCAGTAATGATTTCTCCTACAATGAGCAGTTCTTC

d_call: TRBD2
v_call: TRBV19
clone_size: NA
j_call: TRBJ2-2
cdr3_aa: CASRAPGGSVTGELFF
cdr3_nt: TGTGCCAGTCGGGCTCCGGGAGGGTCGGTCACCGGGGAGCTGTTTTTT

d_call: NA
v_call: TRBV13
clone_size: NA
j_call: TRBJ1-3
cdr3_aa: CASSSGGRSKRNTIYF
cdr3_nt: TGTGCCAGCAGCTCCGGGGGGAGGTCGAAAAGAAACACCATATATTTT

d_call: NA
v_call: TRBV5-1
clone_size: few
j_call: TRBJ2-7
cdr3_aa: CASSLEAGPFGEQYF
cdr3_nt: TGCGCCAGCAGCTTGGAGGCAGGGCCTTTTGGGGAGCAGTACTTC